The present T cell receptor (beta chain) was sequenced within a study of blood T cell repertoires in COVID-19. Study information: The study drew acute and convalescent COVID-19 samples from the United States, Italy and Spain. Sample material is recorded as cDNA or gDNA derived from T cells, B-cell-depleted T cells, or PBMCs.

Data came from immunoSEQ multiplex PCR; TCRdb stores just in-frame clones and leaves some out. Here the sample spans around 100,000 clones, 89% being singletons. Germline CDR1 MDHEN, CDR2 SYDVKM. V lost 5 bases and J lost 2; bases outside the gene matches: 9. The CDR3 length is 17 residues. This chain joins TRBV28 and TRBJ1-5; 10 bases align to TRBD1. This TCR came from a man aged 60 to 75 with COVID-19, enrolled during active disease. The specimen was peripheral blood. For the CDR3, the DNA is TGTGCCAGCAGTAAACCGGGACAGGGGCCGGGCAATCAGCCCCAGCATTTT. It is translated as CASSKPGQGPGNQPQHF.